The 10 T cell receptor beta chains below were found in one sample sequenced in a study of T cell clonotyping in hematopoietic cell transplantation. Measured with immunoSEQ multiplex PCR; TCRdb has only the in-frame clones, and not every one. The table lists 65,000 to 75,000 clones, about 93% of them singletons, with about 1.5% in the top ten. Sequencing was performed on peripheral blood mononuclear cells. The receptors were sampled from a man aged 50 to 60 in good health. Some clones in this sample may be carry-over from other donors' samples.

The gene calls are TRBV7-8 and TRBJ2-7, with unresolved D. The CDR3 runs 15 residues. Trimming stripped 4 bases from V and 0 bases from J, with 13 bases between. Looked up from germline, CDR1 is SGHVS and CDR2 is FQNEAQ. The CDR3 here is CASSSRHFTSYEQYF. The CDR3 DNA is TGTGCCAGCAGCTCTCGACATTTTACCTCCTACGAGCAGTACTTC.

This sequence joins TRBV4-2 and TRBJ2-7; 9 bases align to TRBD2. This CDR3 is built from 13 residues. With V trimmed by 1 base and J by 6 bases, 1 base remained unmatched. Germline CDR1 is LGHNA and CDR2 is YNFKEQ. The CDR3 DNA is TGTGCCAGCAGCCAAGGACTAGCGGTCGAGCAGTACTTC. It yields the protein CASSQGLAVEQYF.

The gene calls are TRBV27 and TRBJ1-3; D unclear. The germline CDR1 and CDR2 sequences are MNHEY and SMNVEV (reference sequence). The length of the CDR3 is 13 residues. Deletions cut 4 bases from V and 0 bases from J, with 4 bases between. Here the CDR3 reads CASSWNSGNTIYF. CDR3 nucleotides: TGTGCCAGCAGTTGGAACTCTGGAAACACCATATATTTT.

The rearrangement links TRBV6-5 to TRBJ2-7; D perhaps matches TRBD1 (5 bases). V was clipped by 10 bases and J by 2 bases, with 15 bases between them. The germline V gene has CDR1 MNHEY and CDR2 SVGAGI. This CDR3 spans 13 amino acids. Here the CDR3 DNA reads TGTGCCACCTCGACAGCATTAGCCTACGAGCAGTACTTC. Residues: CATSTALAYEQYF.

The V gene is TRBV28, the J gene TRBJ2-2; 8 nucleotides agree with TRBD1. Per the germline V gene, CDR1 is MDHEN and CDR2 is SYDVKM. J gave up 5 bases and V 5 bases, and 13 bases lay outside the gene matches. This CDR3 contains 17 residues. The CDR3 loop reads CASSVTATGVSTGELFF. In DNA form, the CDR3 reads TGTGCCAGCAGTGTAACCGCGACAGGGGTTAGTACCGGGGAGCTGTTTTTT.

The V call is TRBV30, the J call TRBJ2-3, with 9 bases that match TRBD1. J was trimmed by 5 bases and V by 1 base; bases with no gene match: 7. The V gene's germline CDR1 is GTSNPN and CDR2 SVGIG (reference sequence). CDR3 length: 15 amino acids. The CDR3 nucleotides are TGTGCCTGGAGTGGCAAAGGGACAGGGCTAGATACGCAGTATTTT. Its protein product is CAWSGKGTGLDTQYF.

The genes are TRBV9 and TRBJ1-1; possibly TRBD1 for D (5 bases). Germline V lookup: CDR1 SGDLS, CDR2 YYNGEE. The CDR3 is 13 residues long. V was pared by 0 bases and J by 10 bases, with 13 bases between. For the CDR3, the DNA is TGTGCCAGCAGCGTAGATGGGGCAAGGGGAGCTTTCTTT. This sequence encodes CASSVDGARGAFF.

The chain couples TRBV5-1 to TRBJ2-2; TRBD1 agrees at 7 bases. This CDR3 is built from 15 residues. From germline, CDR1 is SGHRS and CDR2 YFSETQ. J was trimmed by 3 bases and V by 4 bases; bases with no gene match: 6. The CDR3: CASSDRQGYTGELFF. The CDR3 DNA reads TGCGCCAGCAGCGACCGACAGGGATACACCGGGGAGCTGTTTTTT.

This clone was detected only once. The chain recombines TRBV25-1 with TRBJ2-4; D unclear. The CDR3 is 14 amino acids. V was trimmed by 7 bases and J by 8 bases, leaving 18 bases between them. Germline assignment: CDR1 MGHDK and CDR2 SYGVNS. This CDR3 reads CASTETGPGDIQYF. CDR3 nucleotide sequence: TGTGCCAGCACCGAAACCGGGCCCGGTGACATTCAGTACTTC. Full variable domain (rest looked up from reference TRBV25-1 and TRBJ2-4): EADIYQTPRYLVIGTGKKITLECSQTMGHDKMYWYQQDPGMELHLIHYSYGVNSTEKGDLSSESTVSRIRTEHFPLTLESARPSHTSQYLCASTETGPGDIQYFGAGTRLSVL.

The V and J genes are TRBV9 and TRBJ1-6; no reliable D call. Looked up from germline, CDR1 is SGDLS and CDR2 is YYNGEE. The V end was cut by 0 bases, the J end by 8 bases, with 12 bases between. The CDR3 contains 15 residues. CDR3 residues: CASSVAESGHSPLHF. In DNA, the CDR3 is TGTGCCAGCAGCGTAGCTGAGTCAGGTCATTCACCCCTCCACTTT.